The 21 T cell receptor beta chains given below trace back to one sample, sequenced in a study of T-cell reconstitution after alpha-beta-depleted transplantation in children (dated by TCRdb to the mid-2010s). Library preparation used PCR. Reads for this sample came from an Illumina HiSeq 2500. To normalize quantification of the TCRbeta repertoire, the TCR libraries were built with molecular barcoding that relied on unique molecular identifiers. Starting from the raw public reads, TCRdb applied fastp trimming at Q25, assembled clones with MiXCR and retained in-frame beta chains. Rows are unified per CDR3 protein, each entry keeping the most common DNA and genes. The sample table lists 450,000 to 600,000 distinct CDR3 sequences, over 25% of them with a count of one. 2.4% of the sample belongs to the ten largest clones. Sequences were derived from PBMCs from the stem cell graft donor, sampled from the stem cell graft. Receptor source: a human donor who donated a stem cell graft to a child with aplastic anemia.

This clonotype occurred a few times. This CDR3 fails to terminate in the conserved phenylalanine or tryptophan, so it likely reflects a read error. The limits of the CDR3 on the DNA are not certain, so only TCRdb's listed CDR3 is given. V gene TRBV27 combines with J gene TRBJ1-2. Germline CDR1 and CDR2: MNHEY and SMNVEV (reference sequence). The CDR3 is 11 amino acids long, termini counted. CDR3 loop: CASSLRCVGLD.

The J gene is TRBJ2-4, the V gene TRBV11-3, with 9 positions matching TRBD1. The CDR3 totals 14 residues. Germline assignment: CDR1 SGHNT and CDR2 YENEEA. The V gene end was trimmed by 2 bases and the J gene end by 13 bases; junction bases not matched to a gene: 9. The CDR3 loop is CASSLLRDRVRQYF. DNA of the CDR3: TGTGCCAGCAGCTTACTCCGGGACAGGGTCCGCCAGTACTTC.

The genes are TRBV27 and TRBJ2-5; D possibly matches TRBD1 or TRBD2 (5 bases each). In germline, CDR1 is MNHEY, CDR2 SMNVEV (reference sequence). This CDR3 comprises 12 residues. Trimming cost V 2 bases and J 6 bases, with 7 bases left between them. DNA for the CDR3: TGTGCCAGCAGTTTAGGGGGAAAGACCCAGTACTTC. Translating it yields CASSLGGKTQYF.

Points on this clonotype: One junction end disagrees with the germline gene, perhaps due to a read error. The rearrangement joins TRBV7-8 to TRBJ2-3; 11 bases align to TRBD2. The CDR3 runs 12 residues. Per germline, CDR1 SGHVS and CDR2 FQNEAQ. Written as DNA, the CDR3 is TGTGCCAGCAGCTTTGGGCTAGCGGGAGGAGATTTT. The encoded protein is CASSFGLAGGDF. Supplemented by reference TRBV7-8 and TRBJ2-3, the full variable domain reads GAGVSQSPRYKVAKRGQDVALRCDPISGHVSLFWYQQALGQGPEFLTYFQNEAQLDKSGLPSDRFFAERPEGSVSTLKIQRTQQEDSAVYLCASSFGLAGGDFGPGTRLTVL.

The chain is built from TRBV29-1 and TRBJ2-7, with 7 bases fitting TRBD2. The CDR3 sequence is 12 residues long. V lost 3 bases and J lost 2; bases outside the gene matches: 1. CDR1 is SQVTM, CDR2 ANQGSEA, per germline. The CDR3 DNA is TGCAGCGTTGAGCGGGAGCCCTACGAGCAGTACTTC. This sequence encodes CSVEREPYEQYF.

This clonotype was recorded a few times. The chain recombines TRBV29-1 with TRBJ2-1; 9 nucleotides agree with TRBD1. The CDR3 loop spans 13 amino acids. V gave up 4 bases and J gave up 3 bases; unmatched junction bases: 1. Germline V lookup: CDR1 SQVTM, CDR2 ANQGSEA. DNA for the CDR3: TGCAGCGTTGTGGACAGGGGCTACAATGAGCAGTTCTTC. It translates to CSVVDRGYNEQFF.

The V and J genes are TRBV7-9 and TRBJ2-3; 8 positions match TRBD2. This CDR3 is 15 amino acids long. With V trimmed by 5 bases and J by 3 bases, 7 bases remained unmatched. Germline V gene data show CDR1 as SEHNR and CDR2 as FQNEAQ (reference sequence). CDR3 residues: CASSRFSSGTDTQYF. Written as DNA, the CDR3 is TGTGCCAGCAGCCGATTTTCTAGCGGGACAGATACGCAGTATTTT.

The rearrangement joins TRBV18 to TRBJ2-7; D possibly corresponds to TRBD2 (5 bases). CDR3 length: 12 residues. Trimming shortened V by 6 bases and J by 6 bases, and 12 bases separated the two germline ends. The germline CDR1 and CDR2 sequences are KGHSH and LQKENI. CDR3 DNA sequence: TGTGCCAGCTCTCCCGACTACGGCGAGCAGTACGTC. It is translated as CASSPDYGEQYV.

This clonotype was seen a few times. V and J are TRBV5-5 and TRBJ2-2; TRBD1 matches 9 bases. Germline-derived CDR1 and CDR2 are SGHKS and YYEKEE (reference sequence). With V trimmed by 5 bases and J by 2 bases, 10 bases remained unmatched. The CDR3 sequence is 17 residues long. CDR3 sequence (DNA): TGTGCCAGCAGTCCCAAGGGGGACAGGGTAAACACCGGGGAGCTGTTTTTT. It yields the protein CASSPKGDRVNTGELFF. Filled out from reference TRBV5-5 and TRBJ2-2, the complete variable domain reads DAGVTQSPTHLIKTRGQQVTLRCSPISGHKSVSWYQQVLGQGPQFIFQYYEKEERGRGNFPDRFSARQFPNYSSELNVNALLLGDSALYLCASSPKGDRVNTGELFFGEGSRLTVL.

The chain combines TRBV7-2 with TRBJ2-7; D call uncertain. The CDR3 loop spans 13 amino acids. CDR1 and CDR2 from the germline V gene are SGHTA and FQGNSA. Trimming took off 5 bases at V and 0 bases at J, with 8 bases between the two ends. CDR3 amino acids: CASSPISSYEQYF. In nucleotides, the CDR3 is TGTGCCAGCAGCCCGATTAGCTCCTACGAGCAGTACTTC.

J is TRBJ2-7 and V is TRBV6-1; a possible D gene is TRBD1 (6 bases). The CDR3 runs 13 residues. The germline gives CDR1 MNHNS, CDR2 SASEGT. V was clipped by 6 bases and J by 6 bases, with 15 bases between them. The CDR3 loop is CASRAGTRGEQYF. The DNA for the CDR3 is TGTGCCAGCAGAGCCGGGACACGGGGCGAGCAGTACTTC.

The chain employs TRBV5-1 and TRBJ2-1; D is possibly TRBD2 (5 bases). Germline CDR1 and CDR2: SGHRS and YFSETQ. The CDR3 is 15 amino acids. Trimming removed 0 bases at V and 7 bases at J, with 14 bases between. CDR3 in amino acids: CASSLAAEGKNEQFF. The CDR3 coding sequence is TGCGCCAGCAGCTTGGCCGCCGAGGGAAAAAATGAGCAGTTCTTC.

This clonotype was detected a few times. The V gene is TRBV20-1, the J gene TRBJ1-6, with TRBD1 as a possible D gene (6 bases). The CDR3 spans 13 residues. CDR1 and CDR2 (germline): DFQATT, SNEGSKA (reference sequence). Deletions cut 3 bases from V and 6 bases from J, with 9 bases between. CDR3 coding DNA: TGCAGTGCTAGGGTGGACAGTAATTCACCCCTCCACTTT. Amino acid sequence: CSARVDSNSPLHF.

The rearrangement joins TRBV6-6 to TRBJ1-4; no clear D. There are 13 residues in the CDR3. Germline V gives CDR1 MNHNY, CDR2 SVGAGI (reference sequence). Trimming took off 6 bases at V and 7 bases at J, with 12 bases between the two ends. Here the CDR3 DNA reads TGTGCCAGCAGGACCCCCAGTGGTGAAAAACTGTTTTTT. This encodes CASRTPSGEKLFF.

The V gene is TRBV7-2, the J gene TRBJ2-7; D gene uncertain. V was clipped by 2 bases and J by 2 bases, with 10 bases between them. The CDR3 runs to 14 residues. In germline, CDR1 is SGHTA, CDR2 FQGNSA. The CDR3 DNA reads as TGTGCCAGCAGCTTATCTCAACCTACCTACGAGCAGTACTTC. It translates to CASSLSQPTYEQYF. Filled out from reference TRBV7-2 and TRBJ2-7, the complete variable domain reads GAGVSQSPSNKVTEKGKDVELRCDPISGHTALYWYRQSLGQGLEFLIYFQGNSAPDKSGLPSDRFSAERTGGSVSTLTIQRTQQEDSAVYLCASSLSQPTYEQYFGPGTRLTVT.

This clonotype has ten or more counts. This rearrangement joins TRBV6-4 to TRBJ2-1; a possible D gene is TRBD2 (6 bases). This CDR3 contains 13 residues. V lost 4 bases and J 8 bases, leaving 12 bases between the germline ends. Germline CDR1 and CDR2: MRHNA and SNTAGT. The CDR3 coding sequence is TGTGCCAGCAGTGTCGGAGGGTTCGATGAGCAGTTCTTC. Protein: CASSVGGFDEQFF.

This clonotype has ten or more counts. The rearrangement joins TRBV25-1 to TRBJ2-5; 8 bases are shared with TRBD2. The V segment lost 5 bases and the J segment 5 bases; nucleotides outside the gene matches: 4. The CDR3 consists of 13 residues. The germline V gene has CDR1 MGHDK and CDR2 SYGVNS. CDR3 nucleotide sequence: TGTGCCAGCAGTCGGGGGGGCCGGGAGACCCAGTACTTC. Translated, it gives CASSRGGRETQYF.

The genes are TRBV4-3 and TRBJ2-7; 8 nucleotides line up with TRBD1. J was trimmed by 2 bases and V by 4 bases; bases with no gene match: 1. The CDR3 totals 13 residues. Germline assignment: CDR1 LGHNA and CDR2 YSLEER. The CDR3 DNA reads as TGCGCCAGCAGCCGGGACAGGACCTACGAGCAGTACTTC. Its translation: CASSRDRTYEQYF.

This chain joins TRBV20-1 and TRBJ2-7; TRBD2 might be the D (5 bases). Trimming shortened V by 1 base and J by 6 bases, and 19 bases separated the two germline ends. The CDR3 runs 15 residues. CDR1 and CDR2 from the germline V gene are DFQATT and SNEGSKA (reference sequence). CDR3 in amino acids: CSARGGARLLGEQYF. Here the CDR3 DNA reads TGCAGTGCTAGAGGGGGAGCCAGGCTTTTGGGCGAGCAGTACTTC.

The chain links TRBV25-1 to TRBJ1-1, with TRBD1 as a possible D gene (5 bases). Per germline, CDR1 MGHDK and CDR2 SYGVNS. Trimming left V 2 bases short and J 3 bases short, with 25 bases between. This CDR3 has 19 amino acids. The CDR3 reads CASSEDSEVRGRIHTEAFF. CDR3 coding DNA: TGTGCCAGCAGTGAAGACTCGGAGGTTCGGGGCCGGATTCACACTGAAGCTTTCTTT.

This clonotype appeared a few times. V gene TRBV7-2 combines with J gene TRBJ2-5, with D possibly TRBD1 on 6 matching bases. CDR1 and CDR2 (germline): SGHTA, FQGNSA. The CDR3 totals 16 residues. V lost 5 bases to trimming and J lost 7 bases, with 23 bases between them. In DNA form, the CDR3 reads TGTGCCAGCAGCACCCCACCCGGGACAACGACGGGGACCCAGTACTTC. Encoded protein: CASSTPPGTTTGTQYF.